This T cell receptor beta chain derives from a study of breast tumors, draining lymph nodes, adjacent tissues. In this sample, this clonotype turned up a few times. The length of the CDR3 is 14 residues. V dropped 1 base and J dropped 1 base, with 7 bases sitting between them. CDR1 and CDR2 from the germline V gene are MNHEY and SMNVEV (reference sequence). TCRdb called the multiplex PCR reads again in MiXCR, with one record for every CDR3 protein. Among more than 15,000 distinct CDR3 sequences listed, roughly 63% were seen once. Sequenced material: tumor-adjacent breast tissue. The clonotype comes from a female donor with breast cancer. Some clones in this sample may be carry-over from other donors' samples. The J gene is TRBJ1-1, the V gene TRBV27; D is uncertain. CDR3 region: CASSLWATNTEAFF. CDR3 in DNA: TGTGCCAGCAGTTTATGGGCAACGAACACTGAAGCTTTCTTT.